The 21 T cell receptor beta chains listed next were all sequenced from one sample in a study of somatic mutations in cytotoxic T cells in rheumatoid arthritis. Clones were read by immunoSEQ multiplex PCR, and TCRdb kept only the in-frame ones, dropping some. Among about 10,000 clones listed, 75% to 95% were seen once. Sequencing was performed on CD8+ T cells sorted from blood. All receptors come from a woman under 30 with rheumatoid arthritis.

The J gene is TRBJ2-7, the V gene TRBV27; 10 bases are shared with TRBD1. The CDR3 has 17 amino acids. The trim removed 6 bases at V and 2 bases at J, leaving 13 bases unmatched. Germline V lookup: CDR1 MNHEY, CDR2 SMNVEV (reference sequence). The DNA for the CDR3 is TGTGCCAGCAGCCCCAGTTTTGGGGACAGGGGTACCTACGAGCAGTACTTC. The encoded protein is CASSPSFGDRGTYEQYF.

The chain couples TRBV12-5 to TRBJ2-7; 9 bases are a match to TRBD2. J was trimmed by 4 bases and V by 0 bases; bases with no gene match: 7. The CDR3 spans 16 residues. Germline V lookup: CDR1 LGHNT, CDR2 FRNRAP. DNA for the CDR3: TGTGCTAGTGGTTTGGTACGGGATAGCGGGGGTTACGAGCAGTACTTC. It encodes CASGLVRDSGGYEQYF.

The chain has TRBV5-6 and TRBJ2-1, with TRBD2 identical over 7 bases. V shed 2 bases, J shed 6 bases, and the junction held 5 bases outside the gene matches. CDR1 SGHDT and CDR2 YYEEEE come from the germline V gene. The CDR3 has 14 residues. CDR3 coding DNA: TGTGCCAGCAGCTTAACGACTAGCAGCAATGAGCAGTTCTTC. Translating it yields CASSLTTSSNEQFF.

The V and J genes are TRBV2 and TRBJ1-4; D is perhaps TRBD1 (5 bases). The CDR3 loop spans 15 amino acids. Trimming pared 10 bases from V and 8 bases from J, leaving 23 bases between. In germline, CDR1 is SNHLY, CDR2 FYNNEI. The CDR3 sequence is CATVGLQGTIEKLFF. The DNA for the CDR3 is TGTGCCACCGTGGGACTGCAGGGCACCATAGAAAAACTGTTTTTT.

This chain joins TRBV28 and TRBJ2-1, with TRBD2 matching 13 bases. V lost 4 bases, J lost 3 bases, and 12 bases stayed unmatched. The CDR3 sequence is 19 residues long. The germline V gene encodes CDR1 MDHEN and CDR2 SYDVKM. CDR3 loop: CASSSRIGTSGKVYNEQFF. The CDR3 DNA reads as TGTGCCAGCAGTTCGAGAATAGGGACTAGCGGGAAGGTCTACAATGAGCAGTTCTTC.

This chain links TRBV28 with TRBJ2-3; tentative D call: TRBD2 (5 bases). This CDR3 spans 16 amino acids. Germline loops: CDR1 MDHEN, CDR2 SYDVKM. V was clipped by 5 bases and J by 0 bases, with 15 bases between them. The CDR3 sequence is CASSLTLWTSTDTQYF. In DNA form, the CDR3 reads TGTGCCAGCAGTCTCACTCTCTGGACTAGCACAGATACGCAGTATTTT.

The CDR3 spells CASSFSAGTSSYEQYF. The CDR3 DNA reads TGTGCCAGCAGTTTCTCAGCGGGCACTAGCTCCTACGAGCAGTACTTC. The chain joins TRBV27 to TRBJ2-7; D perhaps matches TRBD2 (6 bases). V dropped 3 bases and J dropped 0 bases, with 15 bases sitting between them. Germline CDR1 reads MNHEY; CDR2 reads SMNVEV (reference sequence). CDR3 size: 16 residues.

The chain is built from TRBV6-4 and TRBJ2-1; 12 bases are shared with TRBD2. The germline V gene has CDR1 MRHNA and CDR2 SNTAGT. The CDR3 is 15 amino acids. Trimming took 1 base from V and 7 from J; bases not matched to a gene: 2. This CDR3 is CASSDWTSGMNEQFF. CDR3 bases: TGTGCCAGCAGTGACTGGACTAGCGGGATGAATGAGCAGTTCTTC.

The chain combines TRBV4-3 with TRBJ1-3; no clear D. Trimming took off 0 bases at V and 0 bases at J, with 6 bases between the two ends. CDR1 is LGHNA and CDR2 is YSLEER in the germline V gene. The CDR3 contains 15 residues. The CDR3 reads CASSQDSRSGNTIYF. CDR3 nucleotide sequence: TGCGCCAGCAGCCAAGATAGCCGCTCTGGAAACACCATATATTTT.

This clone was detected only once. V usage is TRBV28 and J usage is TRBJ2-7; TRBD1 is a possible D gene (5 bases). Trimming pared 6 bases from V and 11 bases from J, leaving 20 bases between. The CDR3 runs to 13 residues. Looked up from germline, CDR1 is MDHEN and CDR2 is SYDVKM. The chain's CDR3 is CASSLMGQRMEYF. DNA for the CDR3: TGTGCCAGCAGCCTAATGGGGCAACGGATGGAGTACTTC.

The CDR3: CASSGGFRGGYGYTF. CDR3 sequence (DNA): TGTGCCAGCAGCGGAGGGTTCCGAGGAGGCTATGGCTACACCTTC. The genes are TRBV9 and TRBJ1-2; D is undetermined. The CDR3 consists of 15 residues. Germline CDR1 is SGDLS and CDR2 is YYNGEE. V gave up 3 bases and J gave up 4 bases, with 16 bases separating them.

The CDR3 here is CASSEGASGYNEQFF. The CDR3, as DNA: TGTGCCAGCAGTGAAGGGGCTAGCGGTTACAATGAGCAGTTCTTC. The genes are TRBV2 and TRBJ2-1; 7 nucleotides align to TRBD2. CDR3 length: 15 amino acids. With V trimmed by 1 base and J by 4 bases, 4 bases remained unmatched. CDR1 is SNHLY and CDR2 is FYNNEI in the germline V gene.

V usage is TRBV5-6 and J usage is TRBJ1-2; unclear D gene. Per germline, CDR1 SGHDT and CDR2 YYEEEE. CDR3 size: 16 residues. V was cut by 4 bases and J by 5 bases, with 21 bases left in between. CDR3 protein: CASSDPRVRGLYGYTF. DNA for the CDR3: TGTGCCAGCAGCGACCCTCGGGTACGGGGTCTATATGGCTACACCTTC.

V and J are TRBV11-2 and TRBJ1-2; 7 bases are a match to TRBD1. The CDR3 has 14 residues. The ends lost 7 bases at V and 5 bases at J; junction bases unmatched: 10. The germline V gene encodes CDR1 SGHAT and CDR2 FQNNGV. CDR3 region: CASTLEQGQYGYTF. Here the CDR3 DNA reads TGTGCCAGCACCCTAGAACAGGGGCAATATGGCTACACCTTC.

V gene TRBV6-1 combines with J gene TRBJ2-2; 8 bases are a match to TRBD1. The CDR3 loop spans 14 amino acids. V was pared by 8 bases and J by 6 bases, with 8 bases of the junction left unmatched. The germline V gene encodes CDR1 MNHNS and CDR2 SASEGT. The CDR3 region has the DNA TGTGCCAGCTCCCCAGGGGGCGATGCCGGGGAGCTGTTTTTT. Encoded protein: CASSPGGDAGELFF.

The chain has TRBV5-8 and TRBJ2-1; TRBD2 matches at 8 bases. Germline lookup yields CDR1 SGHTS and CDR2 YDEGEE. This CDR3 contains 13 residues. V dropped 4 bases and J dropped 8; count of bases not matched to a gene: 5. The CDR3 nucleotides are TGTGCCAGCAGCGGGGACGGGGGGGATGAGCAGTTCTTC. This gives the protein CASSGDGGDEQFF.

The chain combines TRBV19 with TRBJ2-3, with D maybe TRBD2 (6 bases). This CDR3 has 14 residues. Trimming pared 4 bases from V and 11 bases from J, leaving 19 bases between. CDR1 is LNHDA and CDR2 is SQIVND in the germline V gene (reference sequence). The CDR3 protein is CASSTLYDVGGQYF. The CDR3 DNA reads as TGTGCCAGTAGTACCCTTTACGACGTGGGGGGGCAGTATTTT.

This chain joins TRBV11-2 and TRBJ1-1; a weak D match, TRBD1 (6 bases). CDR1 and CDR2 (germline): SGHAT, FQNNGV. The CDR3 consists of 15 residues. Trimming cost V 5 bases and J 3 bases, with 16 bases left between them. CDR3 region: CASSHLLGGDTEAFF. CDR3 bases: TGTGCCAGCAGCCATCTGCTAGGGGGGGACACTGAAGCTTTCTTT.

The rearrangement uses TRBV6-1 and TRBJ2-5; 9 bases fit TRBD2. The CDR3 covers 15 residues. In germline, CDR1 is MNHNS, CDR2 SASEGT. V was pared by 8 bases and J by 0 bases, with 7 bases of the junction left unmatched. The CDR3 region has the DNA TGTGCCAGCGGCCGGCTAGCGGGGAACCAAGAGACCCAGTACTTC. This gives the protein CASGRLAGNQETQYF.

To note about this clone: Its ends do not fully match the called genes, so a read error is possible. This CDR3 is CASSLNRANEQFF. For the CDR3, the DNA is TGTGCTAGCAGCTTAAACAGGGCGAATGAGCAGTTCTTC. This chain uses TRBV7-7 with TRBJ2-1, with D possibly TRBD1 on 6 matching bases. The CDR3 runs to 13 residues. CDR1 and CDR2 (germline): SSHAT, FNYEAQ (reference sequence).

This clone was seen a few times. The gene calls are TRBV4-3 and TRBJ2-7, with 7 nucleotides matching TRBD2. Germline assignment: CDR1 LGHNA and CDR2 YSLEER. V was pared by 4 bases and J by 0 bases, with 3 bases of the junction left unmatched. The CDR3 loop spans 14 amino acids. This CDR3 reads CASSPGGGSYEQYF. The CDR3 DNA is TGCGCCAGCAGCCCGGGAGGAGGCTCCTACGAGCAGTACTTC.